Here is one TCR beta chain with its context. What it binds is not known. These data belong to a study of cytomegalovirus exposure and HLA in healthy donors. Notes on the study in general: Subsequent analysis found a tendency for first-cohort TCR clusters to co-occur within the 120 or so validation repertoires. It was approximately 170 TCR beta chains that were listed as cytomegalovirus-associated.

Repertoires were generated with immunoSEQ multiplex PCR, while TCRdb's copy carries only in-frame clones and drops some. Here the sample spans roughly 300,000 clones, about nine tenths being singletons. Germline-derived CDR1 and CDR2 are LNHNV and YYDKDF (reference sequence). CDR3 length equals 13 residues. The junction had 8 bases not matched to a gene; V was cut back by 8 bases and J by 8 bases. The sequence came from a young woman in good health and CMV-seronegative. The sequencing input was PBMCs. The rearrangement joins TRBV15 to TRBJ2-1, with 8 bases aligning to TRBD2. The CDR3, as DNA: TGTGCCACCCAGCTAGCGGGTGGAGATGAGCAGTTCTTC. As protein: CATQLAGGDEQFF.